The clone carrying this T cell receptor beta chain was seen repeatedly, ten times or more. V shed 7 bases, J shed 4 bases, and the junction held 14 bases outside the gene matches. CDR3 size: 16 residues. Germline CDR1 SGHVS, CDR2 FQNEAQ. This sample stems from a study of human T cells and chemical hapten exposure. Study background: For sensitization, 2% DPC was applied to a roughly 2 cm by roughly 2 cm patch of upper inner arm skin. Read at 6 days, the patch tests placed 0.01% DPC on the upper back.

TCRdb re-called the RACE reads through MiXCR, storing one row per CDR3 protein. The table shows about 350,000 distinct CDR3 sequences, with about 6.3% occurring only once. Time point indicated: patch test 2, 6 weeks after DPC sensitization. As to treatment: therapeutic diphenylcyclopropenone sensitization with weekly scalp DPC. The chain recombines TRBV7-8 with TRBJ1-1; 8 positions agree with TRBD1. This receptor was identified in a woman aged 18 to 35 with alopecia areata. Some clones in this sample may be carry-over from other donors' samples. Source: whole blood, taken in connection with sensitization to the hapten diphenylcyclopropenone (DPC). The DNA for the CDR3 is TGTGCCAGCACCAATGACAGGGGAGGGAAGGGCACTGAAGCTTTCTTT. Protein product: CASTNDRGGKGTEAFF. Full variable domain (remainder filled in from reference TRBV7-8 and TRBJ1-1): GAGVSQSPRYKVAKRGQDVALRCDPISGHVSLFWYQQALGQGPEFLTYFQNEAQLDKSGLPSDRFFAERPEGSVSTLKIQRTQQEDSAVYLCASTNDRGGKGTEAFFGQGTRLTVV.